Listed here are 16 T cell receptor beta chains from one sample, sequenced in a study of blood T cell repertoires in COVID-19. Profiling relied on immunoSEQ multiplex PCR, and the TCRdb table lists in-frame clones only, not all of them. The table has some 150,000 clones, around nine tenths seen once. The specimen was peripheral blood. Every receptor here comes from a middle-aged woman with acute or convalescent COVID-19.

This chain links TRBV5-6 with TRBJ1-1, with 7 bases fitting TRBD1. Per the germline V gene, CDR1 is SGHDT and CDR2 is YYEEEE. This CDR3 region has 15 residues. Losses at the gene ends were 3 bases for V and 4 bases for J; bases not matched to a gene: 9. The CDR3 reads CASSSRRTGGTEAFF. In DNA form, the CDR3 reads TGTGCCAGCAGCTCCCGGCGGACAGGCGGCACTGAAGCTTTCTTT.

CDR3 DNA: TGTGCCAGCAGCTCGCGGACGGGAAGCCTAGCCAAAAACATTCAGTACTTC. The encoded protein is CASSSRTGSLAKNIQYF. The chain has TRBV5-8 and TRBJ2-4, with D perhaps matching TRBD2 (5 bases). V was shortened by 3 bases and J by 0 bases, with 16 bases between the two germline ends. Germline lookup yields CDR1 SGHTS and CDR2 YDEGEE. This CDR3 spans 17 amino acids.

V usage is TRBV7-9 and J usage is TRBJ1-6; the D is unclear. The CDR3 has 14 residues. The V gene lost 2 bases and the J gene lost 2 bases, with 4 bases spanning the gap. Germline CDR1 and CDR2: SEHNR and FQNEAQ (reference sequence). CDR3 residues: CASSLQAYNSPLHF. DNA for the CDR3: TGTGCCAGCAGCTTACAGGCCTATAATTCACCCCTCCACTTT.

V is TRBV4-1 and J is TRBJ2-3; 7 nucleotides match TRBD2. CDR1 and CDR2 from the germline V gene are MGHRA and YSYEKL. V gave up 0 bases and J gave up 1 base; unmatched junction bases: 1. This CDR3 has 15 residues. The chain's CDR3 is CASSQDAGGTDTQYF. As DNA, the CDR3 is TGCGCCAGCAGCCAAGATGCGGGGGGCACAGATACGCAGTATTTT.

In its sample, this clone was seen once. The rearrangement links TRBV19 to TRBJ1-1; D not certain. Germline V CDR1 and CDR2: LNHDA, SQIVND (reference sequence). V was cut by 3 bases and J by 5 bases, with 13 bases left in between. The CDR3 contains 14 residues. Here the CDR3 DNA reads TGTGCCAGTAGTATTAGAAGTCAGGTGACTGAAGCTTTCTTT. Its protein is CASSIRSQVTEAFF.

The CDR3 DNA reads TGTGCCAGCGCCAGGACAGATAGCAATCAGCCCCAGCATTTT. It yields the protein CASARTDSNQPQHF. The chain joins TRBV7-2 to TRBJ1-5; TRBD1 might be the D (6 bases). The ends were cut back, 8 bases at V and 0 bases at J, with 11 bases in the middle. Per germline, CDR1 SGHTA and CDR2 FQGNSA. This CDR3 spans 14 amino acids.

The chain is built from TRBV7-2 and TRBJ2-7; weak D call: TRBD2 (6 bases). This CDR3 has 16 amino acids. Germline CDR1 and CDR2: SGHTA and FQGNSA. The ends were cut back, 1 base at V and 2 bases at J, with 15 bases in the middle. Written as DNA, the CDR3 is TGTGCCAGCAGCTTAGTAAGTGGGGAGGTCGCCTACGAGCAGTACTTC. Its translation is CASSLVSGEVAYEQYF.

The chain is built from TRBV2 and TRBJ1-1; 9 bases map to TRBD1. CDR1 and CDR2 (germline): SNHLY, FYNNEI. This CDR3 is built from 15 residues. Trimming cost V 2 bases and J 5 bases; bases outside gene matches: 6. The CDR3 coding sequence is TGTGCCAGCAGTGAACTGACAGGGGGGGAAACTGAAGCTTTCTTT. Protein sequence: CASSELTGGETEAFF.

This rearrangement joins TRBV6-1 to TRBJ1-2; D ambiguous. This CDR3 comprises 13 residues. The V gene's germline CDR1 is MNHNS and CDR2 SASEGT. V was shortened by 2 bases and J by 4 bases, with 8 bases between the two germline ends. Written as DNA, the CDR3 is TGTGCCAGCAGTGAAACGGTGAGCTATGGCTACACCTTC. Encoded protein: CASSETVSYGYTF.

V is TRBV14 and J is TRBJ1-2, with D perhaps TRBD1 (5 bases). The V gene lost 4 bases and the J gene lost 7 bases, with 16 bases spanning the gap. Germline V gene sequence: CDR1 SGHDN, CDR2 FVKESK. The CDR3 is made up of 14 amino acids. This CDR3 reads CASSPTGRRGGYTF. The DNA for the CDR3 is TGTGCCAGCAGCCCCACCGGGAGGAGGGGTGGCTACACCTTC.

The table lists this clone with a count of one. This chain uses TRBV3-1 (or the pseudogene TRBV3-2) with TRBJ2-3, with 16 bases aligning to TRBD2. Germline CDR1 and CDR2: LGHDT and YNNKEL (reference sequence). This CDR3 spans 18 amino acids. V trimming: 4 bases; J trimming: 4 bases; junction bases outside the gene matches: 8. The chain's CDR3 is CASSRSGTSGGAPDTQYF. In nucleotides, the CDR3 is TGTGCCAGCAGCCGATCCGGGACTAGCGGGGGGGCGCCAGATACGCAGTATTTT.

The CDR3 region has the DNA TGTGCCGGACATCAACAAATGGCCTACGAGCAGTACTTC. It is translated as CAGHQQMAYEQYF. The V and J genes are TRBV30 and TRBJ2-7; maybe TRBD1 (5 bases). The CDR3 consists of 13 residues. Trimming removed 8 bases at V and 2 bases at J, with 16 bases between. CDR1 is GTSNPN, CDR2 SVGIG, per germline (reference sequence). The whole variable domain, remainder taken from reference TRBV30 and TRBJ2-7, is SQTIHQWPATLVQPVGSPLSLECTVEGTSNPNLYWYRQAAGRGLQLLFYSVGIGQISSEVPQNLSASRPQDRQFILSSKKLLLSDSGFYLCAGHQQMAYEQYFGPGTRLTVT.

V gene TRBV5-1 combines with J gene TRBJ2-7; TRBD2 matches 10 bases. The germline gives CDR1 SGHRS, CDR2 YFSETQ. The CDR3 is made up of 14 amino acids. Germline trimming cut 0 bases from V and 4 bases from J; bases unmatched to any gene: 1. In nucleotides, the CDR3 is TGCGCCAGCAGCTTGGGTAGCGGGGGGTACGAGCAGTACTTC. The encoded protein is CASSLGSGGYEQYF.

Remarks on this clone: At one end the junction does not follow the germline gene, possibly because of a read error. The chain employs TRBV7-2 and TRBJ1-2, with 7 bases fitting TRBD1. There are 15 residues in the CDR3. Germline assignment: CDR1 SGHTA and CDR2 FQGNSA. CDR3 amino acids: CASSLTGTVNCGYTF. For the CDR3, the DNA is TGTGCCAGCAGCTTGACCGGGACAGTGAACTGTGGCTACACCTTC.

The genes are TRBV2 and TRBJ1-6, with 7 bases aligning to TRBD1. After removal of 0 bases from V and 9 bases from J, the junction contained 5 bases not matched to a gene. The CDR3 has 15 amino acids. Germline CDR1 SNHLY, CDR2 FYNNEI. DNA for the CDR3: TGTGCCAGCAGTGAAGCTGGAGGGGGCAGTTCACCCCTCCACTTT. It specifies CASSEAGGGSSPLHF.

On this clone: One end of the junction varies from germline; a read error may be responsible. V is TRBV5-8 and J is TRBJ1-6; D gene uncertain. CDR3 length: 12 residues. CDR1 and CDR2 from the germline V gene are SGHTS and YDEGEE. The CDR3 sequence is CASSSFNSPLHF. DNA for the CDR3: TGTGCCAGCAGTTCCTTTAATTCACCCCTCCACTTT.